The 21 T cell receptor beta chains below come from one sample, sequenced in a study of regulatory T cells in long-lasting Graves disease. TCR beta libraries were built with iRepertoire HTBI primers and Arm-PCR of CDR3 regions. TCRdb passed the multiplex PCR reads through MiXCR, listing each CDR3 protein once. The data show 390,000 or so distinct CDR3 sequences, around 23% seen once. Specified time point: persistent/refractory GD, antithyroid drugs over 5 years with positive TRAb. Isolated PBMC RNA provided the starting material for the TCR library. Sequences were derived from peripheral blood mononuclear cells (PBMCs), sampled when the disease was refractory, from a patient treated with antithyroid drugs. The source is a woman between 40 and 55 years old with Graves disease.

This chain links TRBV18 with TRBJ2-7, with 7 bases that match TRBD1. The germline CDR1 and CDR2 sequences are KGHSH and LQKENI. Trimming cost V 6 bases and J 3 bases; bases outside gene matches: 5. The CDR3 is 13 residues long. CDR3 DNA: TGTGCCAGCTCGTCGACAGGGTACTACGAGCAGTACTTC. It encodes CASSSTGYYEQYF.

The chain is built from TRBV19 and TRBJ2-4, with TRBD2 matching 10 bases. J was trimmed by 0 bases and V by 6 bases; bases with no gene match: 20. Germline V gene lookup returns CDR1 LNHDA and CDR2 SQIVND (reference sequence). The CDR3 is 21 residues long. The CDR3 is CASSHTVPGTSATLAKNIQYF. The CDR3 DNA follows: TGTGCCAGTAGCCACACCGTTCCCGGGACTAGCGCGACGTTAGCCAAAAACATTCAGTACTTC.

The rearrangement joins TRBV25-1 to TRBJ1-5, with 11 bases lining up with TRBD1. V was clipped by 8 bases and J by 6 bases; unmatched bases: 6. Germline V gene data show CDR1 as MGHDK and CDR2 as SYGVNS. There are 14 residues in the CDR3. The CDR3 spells CASGGQGAGQPQHF. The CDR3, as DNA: TGTGCCAGCGGAGGACAGGGGGCAGGTCAGCCCCAGCATTTT.

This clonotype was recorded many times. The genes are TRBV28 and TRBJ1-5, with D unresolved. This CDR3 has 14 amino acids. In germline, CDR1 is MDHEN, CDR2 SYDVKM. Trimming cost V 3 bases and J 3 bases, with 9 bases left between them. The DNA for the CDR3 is TGTGCCAGCAGTTTCCCGGGGTCCAATCAGCCCCAGCATTTT. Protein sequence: CASSFPGSNQPQHF.

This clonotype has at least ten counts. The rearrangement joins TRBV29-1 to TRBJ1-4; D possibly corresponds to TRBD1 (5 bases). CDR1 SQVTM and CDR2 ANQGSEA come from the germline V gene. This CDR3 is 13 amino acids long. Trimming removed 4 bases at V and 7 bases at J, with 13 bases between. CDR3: CSVAGGVGEKLFF. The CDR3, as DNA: TGCAGCGTTGCGGGGGGTGTTGGTGAAAAACTGTTTTTT.

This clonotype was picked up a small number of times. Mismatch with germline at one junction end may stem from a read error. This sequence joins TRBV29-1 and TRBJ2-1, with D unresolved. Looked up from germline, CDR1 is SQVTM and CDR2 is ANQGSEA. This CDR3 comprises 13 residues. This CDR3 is CSVEDPTYNEQFF. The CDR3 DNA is TGCAGCGTTGAAGATCCCACCTATAATGAGCAGTTCTTC.

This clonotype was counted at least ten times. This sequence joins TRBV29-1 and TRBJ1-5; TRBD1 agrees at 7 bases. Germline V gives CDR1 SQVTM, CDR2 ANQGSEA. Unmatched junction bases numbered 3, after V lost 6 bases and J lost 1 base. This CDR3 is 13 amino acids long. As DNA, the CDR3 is TGCAGCGTCCAACAGGGGAGCAATCAGCCCCAGCATTTT. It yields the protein CSVQQGSNQPQHF.

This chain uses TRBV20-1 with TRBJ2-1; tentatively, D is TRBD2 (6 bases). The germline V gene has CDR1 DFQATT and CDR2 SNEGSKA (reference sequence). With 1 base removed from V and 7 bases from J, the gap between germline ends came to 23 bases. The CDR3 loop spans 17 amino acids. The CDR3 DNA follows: TGCAGTGCTAGAGCCGTTGGGGGGTGGGAGGCTTTGAATGAGCAGTTCTTC. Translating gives CSARAVGGWEALNEQFF.

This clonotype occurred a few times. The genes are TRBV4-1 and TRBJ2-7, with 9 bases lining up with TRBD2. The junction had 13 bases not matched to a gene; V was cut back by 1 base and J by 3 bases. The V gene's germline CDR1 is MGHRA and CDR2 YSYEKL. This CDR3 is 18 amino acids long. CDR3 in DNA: TGCGCCAGCAGCCAAGCTGGTGGAAGCGGGAGGTACGGCTACGAGCAGTACTTC. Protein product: CASSQAGGSGRYGYEQYF.

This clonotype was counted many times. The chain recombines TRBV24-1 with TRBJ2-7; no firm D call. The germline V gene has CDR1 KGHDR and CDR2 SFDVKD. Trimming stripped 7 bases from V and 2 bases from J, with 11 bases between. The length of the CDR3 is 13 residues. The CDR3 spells CATSGQRAYEQYF. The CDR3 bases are TGTGCCACCAGCGGTCAGAGAGCCTACGAGCAGTACTTC.

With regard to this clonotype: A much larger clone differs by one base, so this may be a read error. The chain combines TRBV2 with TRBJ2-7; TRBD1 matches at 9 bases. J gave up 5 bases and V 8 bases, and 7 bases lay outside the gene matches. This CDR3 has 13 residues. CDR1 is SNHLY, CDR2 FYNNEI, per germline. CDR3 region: CASGTGTSNEQYF. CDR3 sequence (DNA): TGTGCCAGCGGGACAGGGACGTCCAACGAGCAGTACTTC.

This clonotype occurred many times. The CDR3 loop is CASSFPQGTGANVLTF. The CDR3 DNA follows: TGCGCCAGCAGCTTCCCGCAGGGGACTGGGGCCAACGTCCTGACTTTC. The chain couples TRBV5-1 to TRBJ2-6; possibly TRBD1 for D (6 bases). V was pared by 2 bases and J by 2 bases, with 11 bases between. Germline values: CDR1 SGHRS, CDR2 YFSETQ. CDR3 length equals 16 residues.

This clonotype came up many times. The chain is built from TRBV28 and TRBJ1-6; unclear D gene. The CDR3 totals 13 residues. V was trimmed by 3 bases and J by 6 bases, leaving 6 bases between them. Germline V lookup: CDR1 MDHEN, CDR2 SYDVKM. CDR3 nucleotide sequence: TGTGCCAGCAGTTTGATCCTTAATTCACCCCTCCACTTT. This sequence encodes CASSLILNSPLHF. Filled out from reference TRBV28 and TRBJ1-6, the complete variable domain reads DVKVTQSSRYLVKRTGEKVFLECVQDMDHENMFWYRQDPGLGLRLIYFSYDVKMKEKGDIPEGYSVSREKKERFSLILESASTNQTSMYLCASSLILNSPLHFGNGTRLTVT.

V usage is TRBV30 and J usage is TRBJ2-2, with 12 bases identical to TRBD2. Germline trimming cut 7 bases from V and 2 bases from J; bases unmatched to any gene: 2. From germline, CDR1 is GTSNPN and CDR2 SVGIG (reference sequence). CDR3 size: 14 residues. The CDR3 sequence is CALTSGSNTGELFF. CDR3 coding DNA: TGTGCCTTGACTAGCGGGAGTAACACCGGGGAGCTGTTTTTT. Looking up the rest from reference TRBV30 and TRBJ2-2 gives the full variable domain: SQTIHQWPATLVQPVGSPLSLECTVEGTSNPNLYWYRQAAGRGLQLLFYSVGIGQISSEVPQNLSASRPQDRQFILSSKKLLLSDSGFYLCALTSGSNTGELFFGEGSRLTVL.

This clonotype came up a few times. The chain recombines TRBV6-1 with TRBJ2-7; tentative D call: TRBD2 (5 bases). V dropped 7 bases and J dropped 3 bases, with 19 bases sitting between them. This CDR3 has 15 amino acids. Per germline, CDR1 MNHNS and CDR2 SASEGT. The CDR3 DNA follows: TGTGCCAGCACTCGGACCTCCCTGGAGGTCTACGAGCAGTACTTC. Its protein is CASTRTSLEVYEQYF.

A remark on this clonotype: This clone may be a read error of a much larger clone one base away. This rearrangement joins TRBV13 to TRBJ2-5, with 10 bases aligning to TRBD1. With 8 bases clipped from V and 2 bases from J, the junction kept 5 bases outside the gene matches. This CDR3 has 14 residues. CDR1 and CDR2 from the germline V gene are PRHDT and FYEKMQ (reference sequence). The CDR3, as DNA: TGTGCCAGCTCGACAGGGGGCCATCAAGAGACCCAGTACTTC. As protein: CASSTGGHQETQYF. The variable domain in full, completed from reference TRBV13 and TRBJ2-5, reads AAGVIQSPRHLIKEKRETATLKCYPIPRHDTVYWYQQGPGQDPQFLISFYEKMQSDKGSIPDRFSAQQFSDYHSELNMSSLELGDSALYFCASSTGGHQETQYFGPGTRLLVL.

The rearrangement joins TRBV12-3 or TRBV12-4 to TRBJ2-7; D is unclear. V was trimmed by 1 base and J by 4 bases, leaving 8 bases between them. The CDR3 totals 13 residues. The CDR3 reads CASSLDDSYEQYF. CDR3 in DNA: TGTGCCAGCAGTTTAGACGACTCGTACGAGCAGTACTTC.

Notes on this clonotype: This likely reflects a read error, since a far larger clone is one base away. The CDR3 coding sequence is TGTGCCAGCAGTACTATCAACACTGAAGCTTTCTTT. Its translation: CASSTINTEAFF. V and J are TRBV6-1 and TRBJ1-1; D is unclear. This CDR3 contains 12 residues. The germline V gene encodes CDR1 MNHNS and CDR2 SASEGT. The ends were cut back, 5 bases at V and 2 bases at J, with 6 bases in the middle.

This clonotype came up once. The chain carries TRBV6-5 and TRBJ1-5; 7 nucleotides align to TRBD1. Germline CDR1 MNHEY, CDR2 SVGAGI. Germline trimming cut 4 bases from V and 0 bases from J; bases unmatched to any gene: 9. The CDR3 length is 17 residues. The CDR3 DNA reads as TGTGCCAGCAGTTCCGCCTGGGACAGAACTAGCAATCAGCCCCAGCATTTT. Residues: CASSSAWDRTSNQPQHF.

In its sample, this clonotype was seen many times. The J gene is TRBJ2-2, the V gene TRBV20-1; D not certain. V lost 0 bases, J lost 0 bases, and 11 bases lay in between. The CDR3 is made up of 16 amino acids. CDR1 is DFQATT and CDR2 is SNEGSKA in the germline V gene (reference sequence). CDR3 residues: CSARDRGGSNTGELFF. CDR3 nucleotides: TGCAGTGCTAGAGATCGAGGCGGCTCGAACACCGGGGAGCTGTTTTTT.

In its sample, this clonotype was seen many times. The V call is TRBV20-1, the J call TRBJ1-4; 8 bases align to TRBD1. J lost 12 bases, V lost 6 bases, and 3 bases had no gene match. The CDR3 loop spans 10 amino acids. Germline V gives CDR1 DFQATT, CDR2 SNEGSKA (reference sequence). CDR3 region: CSAGQGQLFF. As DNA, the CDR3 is TGCAGTGCAGGACAGGGTCAACTGTTTTTT.